This T cell receptor beta chain was profiled in a study of radiation and T cells in renal cell carcinoma. Comment on this clone: The antigen remains undetermined.

Time point denoted: blood 4 weeks post-SBRT, at nephrectomy. Treatment indicated: 15 Gy SBRT to primary tumor, nephrectomy 4 weeks later. Nephrectomy followed 15 Gy stereotactic body radiation by 4 weeks. Clear cell pathology was present in this patient's renal cell carcinoma. The V end was cut by 5 bases, the J end by 2 bases, with 10 bases between. The germline V gene has CDR1 LNHDA and CDR2 SQIVND (reference sequence). The CDR3 loop spans 15 amino acids. Some clones are missing from TCRdb's copy, which holds only in-frame ones; the method was immunoSEQ multiplex PCR. The sample yields about 78,000 clones, roughly nine tenths seen once. The study's findings and limits: No pretreatment tumor biopsies were available for baseline clonotypes. From baseline, blood top tumor clonotypes peaked at 2 weeks post-radiation.

The chain joins TRBV19 to TRBJ2-6; D unclear. Sequenced here: blood, sampled from a patient whose treatment included radiotherapy and nephrectomy. This TCR was sampled from a woman in her seventies with renal cell carcinoma. CDR3 in amino acids: CASSLEFPGANVLTF. The CDR3 coding sequence is TGTGCCAGTAGTTTGGAGTTCCCTGGGGCCAACGTCCTGACTTTC.